Included here is one T cell receptor (beta chain) sequence, with context. The antigen is undetermined. This sample was included in a study of T cell responses to AZD1222 COVID-19 vaccine. Germline V CDR1 and CDR2: SGHKS, YYEKEE (reference sequence). The CDR3 length is 13 residues. Trimming took 1 base from V and 5 from J, leaving 7 bases between them. The data were produced by immunoSEQ multiplex PCR, yet TCRdb's version contains in-frame clones alone and is incomplete. The sample contains tens of thousands of clones, around 89% of which appear only once. General observations from the study: The sample set comprised mostly white British donors with more females, and clonal diversity was possibly underestimated.

The clonotype comes from an adult in good health. The gene calls are TRBV5-5 and TRBJ1-5, with D unresolved. This sample comprised peripheral blood, obtained on day 0 of AZD1222 vaccination. The CDR3, as DNA: TGTGCCAGCAGCTTGTACGGAGATCAGCCCCAGCATTTT. Protein: CASSLYGDQPQHF. Based on the CDR3 plus reference TRBV5-5 and TRBJ1-5, the full variable domain is DAGVTQSPTHLIKTRGQQVTLRCSPISGHKSVSWYQQVLGQGPQFIFQYYEKEERGRGNFPDRFSARQFPNYSSELNVNALLLGDSALYLCASSLYGDQPQHFGDGTRLSIL.